The 23 T cell receptor beta chains below were found in one sample sequenced in a study of OX40 agonist ivuxolimab in advanced cancers. Generated by immunoSEQ multiplex PCR, the TCRdb table keeps only in-frame clones and is missing some. The top ten clones hold roughly 1.4% of a sample with approximately 70,000 clones, approximately 80% of them seen once. The source was CD4+ or CD8+ T cells sorted from blood, collected in a trial of the OX40 agonist ivuxolimab. The origin of the receptors is an adult with an advanced solid tumor such as melanoma, head and neck, liver or kidney cancer.

The chain couples TRBV19 to TRBJ1-1; D might be TRBD1 (6 bases). The CDR3 is made up of 17 amino acids. V gave up 9 bases and J gave up 2 bases, with 25 bases separating them. The germline V gene encodes CDR1 LNHDA and CDR2 SQIVND (reference sequence). CDR3 nucleotides: TGTGCCAGCAGAATCACCGGGACACTAATCGCTAACACTGAAGCTTTCTTT. Translation gives CASRITGTLIANTEAFF.

This chain connects TRBV4-1 to TRBJ2-7; 8 bases map to TRBD2. In germline, CDR1 is MGHRA, CDR2 YSYEKL. Trimming removed 2 bases from V and 0 bases from J; junction bases left unmatched: 21. The CDR3 covers 21 residues. This CDR3 reads CASSQLRLQGRVAGSSYEQYF. The CDR3 nucleotides are TGCGCCAGCAGCCAACTCCGCCTCCAAGGTAGGGTAGCGGGAAGCTCCTACGAGCAGTACTTC.

This clone was observed a few times. This sequence joins TRBV29-1 and TRBJ1-1; D unclear. Trimming pared 4 bases from V and 3 bases from J, leaving 12 bases between. This CDR3 is built from 13 residues. Germline V gene lookup returns CDR1 SQVTM and CDR2 ANQGSEA. CDR3 protein: CSVGLGVYTEAFF. Written as DNA, the CDR3 is TGCAGCGTTGGACTAGGAGTGTACACTGAAGCTTTCTTT.

The J gene is TRBJ2-7, the V gene TRBV19; 7 bases agree with TRBD1. The length of the CDR3 is 13 residues. V lost 3 bases and J lost 9; bases outside the gene matches: 8. Looked up from germline, CDR1 is LNHDA and CDR2 is SQIVND (reference sequence). In DNA form, the CDR3 reads TGTGCCAGTAGTATCGACTCAGGGGGTTCGCAGTACTTC. Translating it yields CASSIDSGGSQYF.

The chain uses TRBV6-1 and TRBJ2-3; 7 bases are shared with TRBD2. The CDR3 loop spans 14 amino acids. CDR1 and CDR2 (germline): MNHNS, SASEGT. V lost 7 bases and J lost 0; bases outside the gene matches: 4. CDR3 in amino acids: CASNVGGSTDTQYF. The CDR3 bases are TGTGCCAGCAACGTCGGGGGGAGCACAGATACGCAGTATTTT.

The chain links TRBV7-9 to TRBJ1-2; D may be TRBD1 (5 bases). This CDR3 has 13 residues. V shed 5 bases and J shed 6 bases, with 13 bases lying between them. The germline CDR1 and CDR2 sequences are SEHNR and FQNEAQ (reference sequence). In DNA form, the CDR3 reads TGTGCCAGCAGCCTGACAGAGGTCGATGGCTACACCTTC. Translation gives CASSLTEVDGYTF.

The J gene is TRBJ2-7, the V gene TRBV7-8; TRBD1 matches at 8 bases. The CDR3 totals 13 residues. Germline assignment: CDR1 SGHVS and CDR2 FQNEAQ. Trimming cost V 5 bases and J 3 bases; bases outside gene matches: 3. CDR3 residues: CASSGQGHYEQYF. The CDR3 bases are TGTGCCAGCAGCGGACAGGGACACTACGAGCAGTACTTC.

The table lists this clone with a few counts. The CDR3 sequence: CASSSLGPGYTF. The CDR3 nucleotides read TGTGCCAGCAGCTCTTTGGGGCCTGGCTACACCTTC. This chain uses TRBV7-2 with TRBJ1-2, with a possible D match to TRBD1 (5 bases). Looked up from germline, CDR1 is SGHTA and CDR2 is FQGNSA. Trimming took 4 bases from V and 7 from J, leaving 10 bases between them. The CDR3 is 12 amino acids.

V and J are TRBV11-2 and TRBJ2-4; the D gene is possibly TRBD2 (5 bases). V was clipped by 4 bases and J by 6 bases, with 19 bases between them. The CDR3 is 16 residues long. The germline V gene has CDR1 SGHAT and CDR2 FQNNGV. The CDR3 is CASSSLRGRAGNIQYF. CDR3 DNA: TGTGCCAGCAGCTCCCTCCGGGGAAGGGCTGGAAACATTCAGTACTTC.

This chain uses TRBV11-2 with TRBJ1-5; D not certain. The CDR3 consists of 12 residues. V lost 3 bases, J lost 9 bases, and 9 bases lay in between. Germline V CDR1 and CDR2: SGHAT, FQNNGV. The CDR3 loop reads CASSLAGGPQHF. Written as DNA, the CDR3 is TGTGCCAGCAGCTTGGCCGGTGGGCCCCAGCATTTT.

The chain is built from TRBV6-5 and TRBJ2-7; D is tentatively TRBD1 or TRBD2 (5 bases each). Trimming removed 0 bases at V and 3 bases at J, with 9 bases between. CDR1 is MNHEY, CDR2 SVGAGI, per germline. The CDR3 is 14 amino acids. The CDR3: CASSYSSGSYEQYF. The DNA of the CDR3 is TGTGCCAGCAGTTACTCTTCAGGGAGCTACGAGCAGTACTTC.

The chain combines TRBV6-1 with TRBJ2-2; possibly TRBD1 or TRBD2 for D (5 bases each). The CDR3 length is 15 residues. Trimming removed 5 bases at V and 7 bases at J, with 17 bases between. Germline CDR1 MNHNS, CDR2 SASEGT. In nucleotides, the CDR3 is TGTGCCAGCAGTTCTCTCCGCCCGGGGCGCGGGGAGCTGTTTTTT. This translates into CASSSLRPGRGELFF.

In the case of this clone: Within the sample, other DNA sequences also encode this same CDR3. This sequence joins TRBV5-4 and TRBJ2-5, with D hard to call. V was pared by 0 bases and J by 3 bases, with 6 bases between. Germline V lookup: CDR1 SGHNT, CDR2 YYREEE (reference sequence). The CDR3 loop spans 13 amino acids. The CDR3 reads CASSLDRKETQYF. Written as DNA, the CDR3 is TGTGCCAGCAGCTTGGACCGGAAAGAGACCCAGTACTTC.

CDR3 coding DNA: TGTGCCAGCAGAGCGACTAGTTCTCCGACAGATACGCAGTATTTT. Its translation: CASRATSSPTDTQYF. The V call is TRBV2, the J call TRBJ2-3; the D gene is possibly TRBD2 (6 bases). CDR1 is SNHLY and CDR2 is FYNNEI in the germline V gene. V was shortened by 6 bases and J by 3 bases, with 16 bases between the two germline ends. CDR3 length: 15 amino acids.

The chain recombines TRBV19 with TRBJ1-3; no firm D call. CDR3 length: 16 amino acids. V shed 4 bases and J shed 0 bases, with 13 bases lying between them. CDR1 LNHDA and CDR2 SQIVND come from the germline V gene (reference sequence). The DNA of the CDR3 is TGTGCCAGTAGTACGGGCAGAACACACTCTGGAAACACCATATATTTT. This encodes CASSTGRTHSGNTIYF.

V and J are TRBV5-1 and TRBJ2-1; the D is unclear. The germline V gene has CDR1 SGHRS and CDR2 YFSETQ. With 0 bases removed from V and 8 bases from J, the gap between germline ends came to 12 bases. CDR3 size: 14 residues. DNA of the CDR3: TGCGCCAGCAGCTTGGGACCACCAACCGATGAGCAGTTCTTC. Protein sequence: CASSLGPPTDEQFF.

This chain joins TRBV14 and TRBJ1-3; a possible D gene is TRBD1 (5 bases). Trimming stripped 4 bases from V and 2 bases from J, with 9 bases between. Germline V CDR1 and CDR2: SGHDN, FVKESK. The CDR3 runs to 14 residues. In DNA form, the CDR3 reads TGTGCCAGCAGCCCACAGGCAGCTGGAAACACCATATATTTT. Translated: CASSPQAAGNTIYF. The full variable domain, completed using reference TRBV14 and TRBJ1-3, is EAGVTQFPSHSVIEKGQTVTLRCDPISGHDNLYWYRRVMGKEIKFLLHFVKESKQDESGMPNNRFLAERTGGTYSTLKVQPAELEDSGVYFCASSPQAAGNTIYFGEGSWLTVV.

The chain links TRBV5-4 to TRBJ2-3, with 7 bases lining up with TRBD1. CDR3 length equals 16 residues. The V segment lost 0 bases and the J segment 2 bases; nucleotides outside the gene matches: 6. CDR1 and CDR2 from the germline V gene are SGHNT and YYREEE (reference sequence). Here the CDR3 reads CASSLGGTASTDTQYF. CDR3 DNA: TGTGCCAGCAGCTTGGGGGGGACAGCCTCCACAGATACGCAGTATTTT.

The chain recombines TRBV10-3 with TRBJ1-5; D might be TRBD1 (6 bases). Germline-derived CDR1 and CDR2 are ENHRY and SYGVKD. The CDR3 length is 13 residues. Trimming cost V 10 bases and J 3 bases, with 13 bases left between them. The CDR3 loop is CASHRDTNQPQHF. The CDR3 DNA follows: TGTGCCAGCCACCGGGACACCAATCAGCCCCAGCATTTT.

The chain employs TRBV7-9 and TRBJ2-5, with a weak D call TRBD2 (5 bases). CDR3 length: 12 amino acids. Per germline, CDR1 SEHNR and CDR2 FQNEAQ (reference sequence). Trimming shortened V by 4 bases and J by 10 bases, and 13 bases separated the two germline ends. CDR3 residues: CASSSFFGDQYF. The CDR3 coding sequence is TGTGCCAGCAGCTCCTTCTTCGGGGACCAGTACTTC.

This chain links TRBV29-1 with TRBJ1-1; 7 bases line up with TRBD1. Unmatched junction bases numbered 3, after V lost 7 bases and J lost 1 base. The CDR3 covers 12 residues. In germline, CDR1 is SQVTM, CDR2 ANQGSEA. CDR3 DNA: TGCAGCGGCGGGACAGCGAACACTGAAGCTTTCTTT. Translation: CSGGTANTEAFF.

This chain links TRBV2 with TRBJ2-5; TRBD1 matches 11 bases. CDR3 size: 15 residues. Per the germline V gene, CDR1 is SNHLY and CDR2 is FYNNEI. V gave up 3 bases and J gave up 4 bases; unmatched junction bases: 4. Here the CDR3 DNA reads TGTGCCAGCAGTGAGAGGACAGGGGGCGTAGAGACCCAGTACTTC. It specifies CASSERTGGVETQYF.

V is TRBV28 and J is TRBJ1-5, with a weak D call TRBD1 (6 bases). V dropped 6 bases and J dropped 2 bases, with 14 bases sitting between them. In germline, CDR1 is MDHEN, CDR2 SYDVKM. This CDR3 is built from 15 residues. The CDR3 coding sequence is TGTGCCAGCAGGGGAAGGGGGGGTGGCAATCAGCCCCAGCATTTT. It yields the protein CASRGRGGGNQPQHF.